The 2 T cell receptor beta chains below come from one sample, sequenced in a study of Ad26.COV2.S vaccination and SARS-CoV-2 variants. Data came from immunoSEQ multiplex PCR; TCRdb stores just in-frame clones and leaves some out. The sample gives more than 300,000 clones, 88% of which show up once; around 6.4% is in the top ten. Sample treatment: roughly 20 received Ad26.COV2.S at low or high dose, single or two shots; a few received placebo; per-sample allocation not given. Sample collection was performed on day 63 after the first vaccine or placebo injection. The input for sequencing was peripheral blood, taken in a trial of Ad26.COV2.S vaccine versus placebo. These receptors came from a person between 18 and 59 years old who received the Ad26.COV2.S COVID-19 vaccine or a placebo.

This sequence joins TRBV3-1 (or the pseudogene TRBV3-2) and TRBJ1-1; tentative D call: TRBD1 (6 bases). The CDR3 consists of 15 residues. Trimming shortened V by 1 base and J by 6 bases, and 15 bases separated the two germline ends. The V gene's germline CDR1 is LGHDT and CDR2 YNNKEL (reference sequence). CDR3 sequence: CASSQGRTDLAEAFF. CDR3 DNA sequence: TGTGCCAGCAGCCAAGGTAGGACAGATCTCGCTGAAGCTTTCTTT.

V gene TRBV5-1 combines with J gene TRBJ1-1; a weak D match, TRBD1 (6 bases). There are 15 residues in the CDR3. V shed 0 bases and J shed 0 bases, with 9 bases lying between them. Germline CDR1 SGHRS, CDR2 YFSETQ. The CDR3 protein is CASSLDRAMNTEAFF. The DNA of the CDR3 is TGCGCCAGCAGCTTGGACAGGGCCATGAACACTGAAGCTTTCTTT.